This T cell receptor (beta chain) came from a study of neoadjuvant anti-PD-1 for oral cavity cancer. The overall study: Around day 43, patients without progression received a fourth nivolumab dose before surgery.

The ends were cut back, 4 bases at V and 0 bases at J, with 14 bases in the middle. CDR1 is SGHNT, CDR2 YYREEE, per germline (reference sequence). This CDR3 is built from 15 residues. These newly diagnosed stage II-IVA oral cavity squamous cell carcinoma patients had no prior systemic or radiation treatment. Some clones are missing from TCRdb's copy, which holds only in-frame ones; the method was immunoSEQ multiplex PCR. The sample lists 11,000 to 15,000 clones; around 75% were seen once. Sequencing was performed on PBMCs, taken before nivolumab (anti-PD-1) treatment. This receptor was obtained from a person aged 40 to 85 with oral cavity squamous cell carcinoma. The chain uses TRBV5-4 and TRBJ2-7; D is unclear. The CDR3 DNA reads TGTGCCAGCAGCAAAGGGCGCTCCAGCTCCTACGAGCAGTACTTC. Its translation: CASSKGRSSSYEQYF.